These T cell receptor beta chains were read from a single sample in a study of T cells in tumors after PD-1 blockade. Libraries were prepared by immunoSEQ multiplex PCR; TCRdb keeps only in-frame clonotypes and omits some of them. The sample records approximately 47,000 clones, approximately 79% being singletons. This specimen consisted of PBMCs, obtained before anti-PD-1 therapy. Every receptor here comes from a human donor with advanced basal cell or squamous cell carcinoma (not recorded which). CDR3s include the opening cysteine and the closing phenylalanine or tryptophan. D genes are given only for firm matches. Only part of the rows carry a size: once, few, many, or a class if the clone is expanded.

j_call d_call v_call clone_size cdr3_aa cdr3_nt
TRBJ1-2 NA TRBV7-2 NA CASSLAGQYGYTF TGTGCCAGCAGCTTAGCAGGGCAGTATGGCTACACCTTC
TRBJ1-3 NA TRBV29-1 NA CSVEQLQASSGNTIYF TGCAGCGTTGAACAACTACAGGCGAGCTCTGGAAACACCATATATTTT
TRBJ2-7 NA TRBV5-5 NA CASSSGGGYEQYF TGTGCCAGCAGCTCAGGGGGAGGTTACGAGCAGTACTTC
TRBJ2-1 TRBD1 TRBV6-5 NA CASRQGARDEQFF TGTGCCAGCAGACAGGGGGCAAGGGATGAGCAGTTCTTC
TRBJ2-7 TRBD2 TRBV5-5 once CASSLRLAGYEQYF TGTGCCAGCAGCTTGAGACTAGCGGGCTACGAGCAGTACTTC
TRBJ2-1 NA TRBV6-5 NA CASSPDLGEQFF TGTGCCAGCAGTCCGGACTTGGGCGAGCAGTTCTTC
TRBJ2-7 TRBD1 TRBV28 NA CASSSRRTGGGYEQYF TGTGCCAGCAGTTCTCGGAGGACAGGGGGCGGTTACGAGCAGTACTTC
TRBJ1-3 TRBD1 TRBV5-4 NA CASSSNLGGADTIYF TGTGCCAGCAGCTCAAACCTAGGGGGCGCGGACACCATATATTTT
TRBJ2-7 NA TRBV6-1 NA CASSEARGGEQYF TGTGCCAGCAGTGAAGCGAGGGGGGGCGAGCAGTACTTC
TRBJ1-2 NA TRBV20-1 once CSASPSVANYGYTF TGTAGTGCTAGTCCCTCAGTGGCTAACTATGGCTACACCTTC
TRBJ2-3 TRBD2 TRBV28 once CASIPGGTSGSLGTQYF TGTGCCAGCATACCGGGAGGGACTAGCGGGAGTTTAGGTACGCAGTATTTT
TRBJ2-3 NA TRBV13 NA CASSLRGFTRRTDTQYF TGTGCCAGCAGCTTAAGAGGTTTCACACGACGCACAGATACGCAGTATTTT
TRBJ2-7 TRBD1 TRBV24-1 few CATSDGDRGGRLEQYF TGTGCCACCAGTGACGGGGACAGGGGCGGACGCCTGGAGCAGTACTTC
TRBJ1-1 NA TRBV10-3 NA CAISESIYVMNTEAFF TGTGCCATCAGTGAGTCGATATACGTTATGAACACTGAAGCTTTCTTT
TRBJ1-5 NA TRBV6-1 NA CASSEVARGQPQHF TGTGCCAGCAGTGAAGTCGCCAGGGGCCAGCCCCAGCATTTT
TRBJ2-1 NA TRBV11-3 NA CASSLEGHSGDNEQFF TGTGCCAGCAGCTTAGAAGGGCATTCCGGGGACAATGAGCAGTTCTTC
TRBJ1-2 NA TRBV2 few CASSGEIGGLGYTF TGTGCCAGCTCCGGGGAGATCGGGGGACTTGGCTACACCTTC
TRBJ1-1 TRBD1 TRBV5-6 NA CASRNRQGTLNTEAFF TGTGCCAGCAGAAACCGACAGGGGACTTTGAACACTGAAGCTTTCTTT
TRBJ2-1 TRBD2 TRBV24-1 NA CATSGPMGLAGSSYNEQFF TGTGCCACCAGTGGCCCTATGGGGCTAGCGGGAAGCTCCTACAATGAGCAGTTCTTC
TRBJ2-2 NA TRBV5-1 NA CASSLNNLNTGELFF TGCGCCAGCAGCTTGAATAACCTAAACACCGGGGAGCTGTTTTTT
TRBJ2-3 TRBD1 TRBV9 NA CASSPPGTVSTDTQYF TGTGCCAGCAGCCCCCCGGGGACAGTTAGCACAGATACGCAGTATTTT